This T cell receptor (beta chain) was recorded in a study of T cells in Graves' hyperthyroidism and ophthalmopathy. Study at large: It was at initial diagnosis, before any treatment, that peripheral blood was collected. Study findings and constraints: From stable hyperthyroidism, ophthalmopathy was separated by a 13 V-J model.

At least ten counts were recorded for this clonotype. No antigen is known for it. The source material, RNA transcripts, was used to amplify TCR beta CDR3 regions. Primed by the HTBI set, a first-round RT-PCR was run on the TCR CDR3. In TCRdb, the multiplex PCR reads were re-called with MiXCR into one record per CDR3 protein. The sample has about 690,000 distinct CDR3 sequences, roughly a sixth seen once. J was trimmed by 4 bases and V by 5 bases; bases with no gene match: 3. The germline V gene encodes CDR1 ENHRY and CDR2 SYGVKD. The CDR3 consists of 14 residues. Uncontrolled infections, other autoimmune diseases, pregnancy or lactation led to exclusion of patients.

This chain links TRBV10-3 with TRBJ2-5; 11 nucleotides agree with TRBD2. The source material was blood. The clonotype comes from a man aged 50 to 59 with Graves' hyperthyroidism. CDR3 region: CAISFLAGGETQYF. In DNA form, the CDR3 reads TGTGCCATCAGTTTCCTAGCGGGAGGAGAGACCCAGTACTTC.